Listed below are T cell receptor beta chains from one sample, sequenced in a study of T cell changes during pregnancy in multiple sclerosis. Repertoires were generated with immunoSEQ multiplex PCR, while TCRdb's copy carries only in-frame clones and drops some. The table has 35,000 to 55,000 clones, about 90% seen once. The source was CD4+ T cells from peripheral blood mononuclear cells, collected in the third trimester of pregnancy. The receptors originated from a female donor with multiple sclerosis, enrolled in a pregnancy study. CDR3s include the opening cysteine and the closing phenylalanine or tryptophan. The D gene is left open where the match is weak. A clone size is listed for some rows: how often the clone was seen (once, few, many), or a class if it is expanded.

J: TRBJ2-2
D: .
V: TRBV6-1
size: .
CDR3: CASSERSSGGELFF
DNA: TGTGCCAGCAGTGAACGGTCGTCCGGCGGGGAGCTGTTTTTT

J: TRBJ2-1
D: TRBD1
V: TRBV13
size: .
CDR3: CASSLKVLLGQERNEQFF
DNA: TGTGCCAGCAGCTTAAAAGTCCTTCTCGGACAGGAGCGCAATGAGCAGTTCTTC

J: TRBJ2-2
D: TRBD1
V: TRBV19
size: .
CDR3: CASSMLQGQGITGELFF
DNA: TGTGCCAGTAGTATGCTTCAGGGACAGGGTATCACCGGGGAGCTGTTTTTT

J: TRBJ1-1
D: .
V: TRBV4-1
size: .
CDR3: CASSQPTSGNTEAFF
DNA: TGCGCCAGCAGCCAACCAACTTCAGGGAACACTGAAGCTTTCTTT

J: TRBJ1-1
D: .
V: TRBV2
size: .
CDR3: CASSELWRGSEAFF
DNA: TGTGCCAGCAGTGAGCTTTGGAGGGGCTCCGAAGCTTTCTTT

J: TRBJ1-3
D: .
V: TRBV4-2
size: .
CDR3: CASSQTGLTTGIGNTIYF
DNA: TGTGCCAGCAGCCAAACAGGGCTAACTACTGGTATCGGAAACACCATATATTTT

J: TRBJ2-3
D: TRBD2
V: TRBV5-4
size: once
CDR3: CASSLGLAGGDTQYF
DNA: TGTGCCAGCAGCCTTGGACTAGCGGGAGGAGATACGCAGTATTTT

J: TRBJ1-2
D: .
V: TRBV18
size: .
CDR3: CASSLLKGGEFSSGGYTF
DNA: TGTGCCAGCTCCCTTCTGAAAGGAGGGGAGTTCAGTTCGGGTGGCTACACCTTC

J: TRBJ1-1
D: .
V: TRBV28
size: .
CDR3: CASIRNRDTEAFF
DNA: TGTGCCAGCATCCGAAACAGGGACACTGAAGCTTTCTTT

J: TRBJ2-1
D: .
V: TRBV11-3
size: .
CDR3: CASSLRGRSRQFF
DNA: TGTGCCAGCAGCTTAAGAGGTCGTAGTAGGCAGTTCTTC

J: TRBJ2-5
D: .
V: TRBV4-1
size: .
CDR3: CASSQSGTQYF
DNA: TGCGCCAGCAGCCAATCAGGGACCCAGTACTTC

J: TRBJ1-2
D: TRBD1
V: TRBV7-2
size: .
CDR3: CASSFDRGREGYTF
DNA: TGTGCCAGCAGCTTTGACAGGGGGCGCGAGGGCTACACCTTC

J: TRBJ2-3
D: TRBD2
V: TRBV5-1
size: .
CDR3: CASSWDLAGGRDTDTQYF
DNA: TGCGCCAGCAGCTGGGATTTAGCGGGAGGCCGGGACACAGATACGCAGTATTTT

J: TRBJ2-5
D: TRBD1
V: TRBV6-4
size: .
CDR3: CASSRDRDETQYF
DNA: TGTGCCAGCAGCCGGGACAGAGACGAGACCCAGTACTTC

J: TRBJ2-7
D: .
V: TRBV6-1
size: once
CDR3: CATTDPRGYEQYF
DNA: TGTGCCACCACGGACCCCCGGGGTTACGAGCAGTACTTC

J: TRBJ2-7
D: TRBD2
V: TRBV30
size: .
CDR3: CAWGGEVINEQYF
DNA: TGTGCCTGGGGGGGGGAAGTTATCAACGAGCAGTACTTC

J: TRBJ1-2
D: .
V: TRBV19
size: .
CDR3: CASSNTRLGQGKDGYTF
DNA: TGTGCCAGTAGTAATACACGCCTCGGGCAGGGGAAGGACGGCTACACCTTC

J: TRBJ2-1
D: TRBD1
V: TRBV9
size: .
CDR3: CASKTGEAGEQFF
DNA: TGTGCCAGCAAGACAGGGGAGGCCGGTGAGCAGTTCTTC

J: TRBJ2-2
D: .
V: TRBV7-9
size: .
CDR3: CASSLVATNTGELFF
DNA: TGTGCCAGCAGCTTAGTAGCGACGAACACCGGGGAGCTGTTTTTT

J: TRBJ2-1
D: TRBD2
V: TRBV7-2
size: .
CDR3: CASSMGTSGRGSYNEQFF
DNA: TGTGCCAGCAGCATGGGGACTAGCGGGAGGGGGTCCTACAATGAGCAGTTCTTC

J: TRBJ1-1
D: .
V: TRBV7-8
size: .
CDR3: CASSQNPSREAFF
DNA: TGTGCCAGCAGCCAAAACCCCTCGAGGGAAGCTTTCTTT

J: TRBJ2-3
D: .
V: TRBV2
size: .
CDR3: CASSGRGDTQYF
DNA: TGTGCCAGCAGTGGCAGGGGAGATACGCAGTATTTT

J: TRBJ1-2
D: .
V: TRBV7-9
size: .
CDR3: CASSSPLTVINYGYTF
DNA: TGTGCCAGCAGCTCCCCCCTGACAGTGATTAACTATGGCTACACCTTC

J: TRBJ2-3
D: .
V: TRBV6-6
size: .
CDR3: CASSYSTGGATQYF
DNA: TGTGCCAGCAGTTACTCAACTGGAGGGGCTACGCAGTATTTT

J: TRBJ1-2
D: TRBD1
V: TRBV25-1
size: .
CDR3: CASSGLTGNQGGGYTF
DNA: TGTGCCAGCAGTGGTCTGACAGGGAATCAGGGCGGCGGCTACACCTTC

J: TRBJ1-5
D: .
V: TRBV6-1
size: .
CDR3: CASSERGNSQPQHF
DNA: TGTGCCAGCAGTGAGAGAGGGAATAGTCAGCCCCAGCATTTT

J: TRBJ1-5
D: .
V: TRBV18
size: .
CDR3: CASSPLEGGNQPQHF
DNA: TGTGCCAGCTCACCCCTAGAGGGGGGCAATCAGCCCCAGCATTTT

J: TRBJ2-3
D: .
V: TRBV5-1
size: .
CDR3: CASSLVSGGHTDTQYF
DNA: TGCGCCAGCAGCTTGGTATCTGGCGGGCATACAGATACGCAGTATTTT

J: TRBJ2-5
D: .
V: TRBV7-2
size: .
CDR3: CASSLAGGGETQYF
DNA: TGTGCCAGCAGCTTAGCGGGGGGTGGGGAGACCCAGTACTTC

J: TRBJ2-3
D: TRBD2
V: TRBV4-2
size: .
CDR3: CASRSSGMTDTQYF
DNA: TGTGCCAGCAGGTCTAGCGGGATGACAGATACGCAGTATTTT

J: TRBJ1-2
D: .
V: TRBV5-1
size: .
CDR3: CASSSHTANYGYTF
DNA: TGCGCCAGCAGCTCACATACAGCTAACTATGGCTACACCTTC

J: TRBJ2-7
D: .
V: TRBV18
size: .
CDR3: CASAGLGNSYEQYF
DNA: TGTGCCAGCGCGGGATTAGGGAACTCCTACGAGCAGTACTTC

J: TRBJ2-1
D: TRBD2
V: TRBV4-3
size: .
CDR3: CASSQIAGGVNEQFF
DNA: TGCGCCAGCAGCCAAATAGCGGGAGGGGTCAATGAGCAGTTCTTC

J: TRBJ2-6
D: TRBD2
V: TRBV5-3
size: .
CDR3: CASSHSGRVEGANVLTF
DNA: TGTGCCAGTTCCCATAGCGGGAGGGTGGAAGGGGCCAACGTCCTGACTTTC

J: TRBJ2-7
D: .
V: TRBV5-4
size: .
CDR3: CASSLGTSSSYEQYF
DNA: TGTGCCAGCAGCTTGGGAACTTCTAGCTCCTACGAGCAGTACTTC

J: TRBJ1-2
D: .
V: TRBV7-9
size: .
CDR3: CASSRGEGYYGYTF
DNA: TGTGCCAGCAGCCGAGGGGAGGGGTACTATGGCTACACCTTC

J: TRBJ1-1
D: .
V: TRBV18
size: .
CDR3: CASSPYRQAAPGMNTEAFF
DNA: TGTGCCAGCTCACCCTATAGACAGGCGGCCCCGGGAATGAACACTGAAGCTTTCTTT

J: TRBJ1-1
D: TRBD1
V: TRBV19
size: .
CDR3: CASKGQGAKDTEAFF
DNA: TGTGCCAGCAAAGGACAGGGGGCGAAGGACACTGAAGCTTTCTTT

J: TRBJ1-2
D: .
V: TRBV10-3
size: .
CDR3: CAISEGGHRSRGYTF
DNA: TGTGCCATCAGTGAAGGGGGACATAGGTCCCGTGGCTACACCTTC

J: TRBJ1-4
D: .
V: TRBV6-5
size: .
CDR3: CASSYGRGRAEKLFF
DNA: TGTGCCAGCAGTTATGGGCGGGGAAGGGCTGAAAAACTGTTTTTT

J: TRBJ1-1
D: .
V: TRBV6-4
size: .
CDR3: CASSLTVNTEAFF
DNA: TGTGCCAGCAGCTTGACAGTGAACACTGAAGCTTTCTTT

J: TRBJ1-2
D: TRBD1
V: TRBV4-3
size: .
CDR3: CASSQETGWIGYTF
DNA: TGCGCCAGCAGCCAAGAGACAGGGTGGATCGGCTACACCTTC

J: TRBJ2-3
D: TRBD1
V: TRBV19
size: .
CDR3: CASSRGQVSDTQYF
DNA: TGTGCCTCAAGTCGGGGACAGGTTTCGGATACGCAGTATTTT

J: TRBJ2-1
D: TRBD2
V: TRBV6-1
size: .
CDR3: CASITSGSSYNEQFF
DNA: TGTGCCAGCATCACTAGCGGGAGCTCCTACAATGAGCAGTTCTTC

J: TRBJ2-2
D: .
V: TRBV28
size: .
CDR3: CASRVTLGGSGELFF
DNA: TGTGCCAGCAGGGTTACGTTAGGGGGATCCGGGGAGCTGTTTTTT

J: TRBJ1-2
D: TRBD1
V: TRBV6-1
size: .
CDR3: CASSERQGVNYGYTF
DNA: TGTGCCAGCAGTGAAAGGCAGGGGGTTAACTATGGCTACACCTTC

J: TRBJ2-7
D: TRBD1
V: TRBV7-8
size: .
CDR3: CASSLGQGNEQYF
DNA: TGTGCCAGCAGCTTAGGACAGGGAAACGAGCAGTACTTC

J: TRBJ1-1
D: TRBD1
V: TRBV7-2
size: .
CDR3: CASSFWDSWGGAFF
DNA: TGTGCCAGCAGCTTCTGGGACAGCTGGGGTGGAGCTTTCTTT

J: TRBJ2-2
D: TRBD2
V: TRBV5-6
size: .
CDR3: CASSLRTSGINTGELFF
DNA: TGTGCCAGCAGCCTCCGGACTAGCGGGATAAACACCGGGGAGCTGTTTTTT

J: TRBJ2-5
D: .
V: TRBV9
size: .
CDR3: CASSTTGYQETQYF
DNA: TGTGCCAGCAGCACGACTGGTTACCAAGAGACCCAGTACTTC

J: TRBJ2-7
D: .
V: TRBV13
size: .
CDR3: CASSLGPSRGGLVAYEQYF
DNA: TGTGCCAGCAGCTTAGGCCCAAGCAGGGGAGGACTAGTCGCCTACGAGCAGTACTTC

J: TRBJ1-1
D: .
V: TRBV14
size: .
CDR3: CASSHRWTEAFF
DNA: TGTGCCAGCAGCCACAGGTGGACTGAAGCTTTCTTT

J: TRBJ2-5
D: .
V: TRBV19
size: .
CDR3: CASSSPGLKTQYF
DNA: TGTGCCAGTAGTTCCCCGGGACTTAAGACCCAGTACTTC

J: TRBJ1-1
D: .
V: TRBV7-3
size: .
CDR3: CASSKAKHTEAFF
DNA: TGTGCCAGCAGCAAAGCAAAGCACACTGAAGCTTTCTTT